A selection of T cell receptor beta chains follows, all from one sample in a study of shared clonotypes between healthy human individuals. Data came from immunoSEQ multiplex PCR; TCRdb stores just in-frame clones and leaves some out. The sample yields about 2 million clones, over 85% seen once. The sample taken for sequencing was naive CD8+ T cells sorted from blood. The receptors stem from a young man in good health. Each CDR3 is given with its conserved first and last residue. D genes are given only for firm matches. Rows give clone size only sometimes, using once, few, many, or a class for an expanded clone.

>-|TRBJ1-3|TRBV6-5|once
CASTDIGTGNTIYF
TGTGCCAGCACCGACATTGGAACTGGAAACACCATATATTTT
>TRBD2|TRBJ2-1|TRBV10-1|-
CASSESGLAGNEQFF
TGCGCCAGCAGTGAGTCGGGACTAGCGGGCAATGAGCAGTTCTTC
>-|TRBJ1-1|TRBV2|-
CASRVSTEAFF
TGTGCCAGCAGGGTTAGCACTGAAGCTTTCTTT
>-|TRBJ2-2|TRBV29-1|-
CSAKGGGAPITGELFF
TGCAGCGCCAAGGGAGGGGGGGCGCCCATCACCGGGGAGCTGTTTTTT
>-|TRBJ1-1|TRBV29-1|-
CSVEGWDSGNTEAFF
TGCAGCGTTGAAGGCTGGGATTCGGGGAACACTGAAGCTTTCTTT
>-|TRBJ1-3|TRBV7-9|once
CASSLGTGVSGNTIYF
TGTGCCAGCAGCTTAGGTACAGGCGTTTCAGGAAACACCATATATTTT
>TRBD1|TRBJ2-1|TRBV10-3|-
CAISETQGDRDGDEQFF
TGTGCCATCAGTGAGACCCAGGGGGACAGGGATGGGGATGAGCAGTTCTTC
>-|TRBJ2-1|TRBV12-2|-
CASRLAGGGDQPSSYNEQFF
TGTGCAAGTCGCTTAGCTGGTGGAGGGGACCAACCTAGCTCCTACAATGAGCAGTTCTTC
>-|TRBJ1-5|TRBV6-1|-
CASSDNQPQHF
TGTGCCAGCAGCGACAATCAGCCCCAGCATTTT
>-|TRBJ2-5|TRBV2|-
CASSEGWETEETQYF
TGTGCCAGCAGTGAAGGCTGGGAGACCGAAGAGACCCAGTACTTC
>TRBD1|TRBJ2-3|TRBV18|-
CASSPRTGGTDTQYF
TGTGCCAGCTCACCAAGGACAGGGGGGACAGATACGCAGTATTTT